The 28 T cell receptor beta chains below all came from one sample that was sequenced in a study of T-cell memory formation after mild COVID-19. TCRdb reprocessed the 5' RACE reads with MiXCR, giving one entry per CDR3 protein. The sample holds some 190,000 distinct CDR3 sequences, more than 15% seen once. The sequencing sample was made of PBMCs or a T cell subset sorted from them (not recorded which). All receptors derive from an adult woman who had mild COVID-19 (a few samples of this study predate the infection). Cell type and time point are not known.

Ten or more counts support this clonotype. The V call is TRBV5-4, the J call TRBJ2-1; no clear D gene. Germline V gives CDR1 SGHNT, CDR2 YYREEE (reference sequence). V was pared by 0 bases and J by 6 bases, with 19 bases between. The CDR3 spans 17 residues. The chain's CDR3 is CASSLGLEGWDINEQFF. The DNA of the CDR3 is TGTGCCAGCAGCTTGGGGCTAGAAGGATGGGATATCAATGAGCAGTTCTTC.

This rearrangement joins TRBV20-1 to TRBJ1-3, with TRBD1 as a possible D gene (6 bases). This CDR3 is 15 amino acids long. The germline V and J ends were trimmed by 1 base and 3 bases, with 13 bases remaining between them. The germline V gene has CDR1 DFQATT and CDR2 SNEGSKA (reference sequence). This chain's CDR3 is CSARVTGVGGNTIYF. DNA for the CDR3: TGCAGTGCTAGAGTGACAGGCGTTGGTGGAAACACCATATATTTT.

This sequence joins TRBV20-1 and TRBJ2-1, with 10 bases aligning to TRBD2. The CDR3 consists of 15 residues. The V and J ends lost 6 bases and 5 bases, in that order; junction bases with no gene match: 10. CDR1 and CDR2 from the germline V gene are DFQATT and SNEGSKA (reference sequence). The CDR3 loop is CSASGTSEYDNEQFF. The CDR3, as DNA: TGCAGTGCAAGTGGGACTAGCGAGTATGACAATGAGCAGTTCTTC.

This clonotype has only a few counts. This chain connects TRBV19 to TRBJ2-6; D perhaps matches TRBD1 (6 bases). The ends were cut back, 7 bases at V and 2 bases at J, with 12 bases in the middle. Germline V gene sequence: CDR1 LNHDA, CDR2 SQIVND (reference sequence). The CDR3 covers 15 residues. CDR3 DNA: TGTGCCAGTACCGTACAGGGCCCTGGGGCCAACGTCCTGACTTTC. Amino acids: CASTVQGPGANVLTF.

The chain is built from TRBV9 and TRBJ2-5; TRBD1 or TRBD2 may be the D gene (5 bases each). The V gene's germline CDR1 is SGDLS and CDR2 YYNGEE. This CDR3 contains 15 residues. V lost 0 bases to trimming and J lost 3 bases, with 12 bases between them. CDR3: CASSVGGTAKETQYF. CDR3 nucleotide sequence: TGTGCCAGCAGCGTAGGGGGGACGGCGAAAGAGACCCAGTACTTC.

This clonotype was seen a few times. The J gene is TRBJ2-3, the V gene TRBV12-3 or TRBV12-4; perhaps TRBD2 as D (5 bases). The CDR3 contains 13 residues. V was trimmed by 6 bases and J by 2 bases, leaving 9 bases between them. This chain's CDR3 is CASRRGNTDTQYF. Here the CDR3 DNA reads TGTGCCAGCAGAAGAGGGAACACAGATACGCAGTATTTT.

This clonotype was seen a handful of times. V usage is TRBV20-1 and J usage is TRBJ2-1; 9 nucleotides align to TRBD2. Germline assignment: CDR1 DFQATT and CDR2 SNEGSKA (reference sequence). J lost 5 bases, V lost 0 bases, and 5 bases had no gene match. CDR3 length: 15 amino acids. Here the CDR3 DNA reads TGCAGTGCTAGAGACCTAGCGGGATGGGACAATGAGCAGTTCTTC. Translation: CSARDLAGWDNEQFF.

The rearrangement uses TRBV6-5 and TRBJ1-4; D not certain. The length of the CDR3 is 12 residues. The V end was cut by 0 bases, the J end by 7 bases, with 3 bases between. Germline assignment: CDR1 MNHEY and CDR2 SVGAGI. The CDR3 nucleotides are TGTGCCAGCAGTTACTCGGGTGAAAAACTGTTTTTT. Its protein is CASSYSGEKLFF.

Concerning this clonotype itself: A read error is possible here, since a much larger clone lies one base away. The gene calls are TRBV10-3 and TRBJ2-5, with a tentative D call TRBD2 (5 bases). CDR1 is ENHRY, CDR2 SYGVKD, per germline. Trimming removed 3 bases at V and 3 bases at J, with 11 bases between. The CDR3 length is 14 residues. The CDR3 loop reads CAISDLGSEETQYF. CDR3 bases: TGTGCCATCAGTGACTTGGGGAGCGAAGAGACCCAGTACTTC.

This clonotype was counted a few times. The rearrangement links TRBV5-1 to TRBJ2-1; 11 nucleotides agree with TRBD2. V was clipped by 4 bases and J by 7 bases; unmatched bases: 13. This CDR3 is 17 amino acids long. Per germline, CDR1 SGHRS and CDR2 YFSETQ. CDR3 sequence: CASSLPPIAGGPNEQFF. The CDR3 bases are TGCGCCAGCAGCCTGCCTCCGATAGCGGGAGGGCCGAATGAGCAGTTCTTC. The full variable domain, rest sourced from reference TRBV5-1 and TRBJ2-1, is KAGVTQTPRYLIKTRGQQVTLSCSPISGHRSVSWYQQTPGQGLQFLFEYFSETQRNKGNFPGRFSGRQFSNSRSEMNVSTLELGDSALYLCASSLPPIAGGPNEQFFGPGTRLTVL.

By share of the sample, this clonotype is medium-sized. CDR3 DNA: TGTGCCAGCAGCTTAGGCCAAGTCACAGATACGCAGTATTTT. This encodes CASSLGQVTDTQYF. V is TRBV7-3 and J is TRBJ2-3; D unresolved. This CDR3 spans 14 amino acids. Germline V gives CDR1 SGHTA, CDR2 FQGTGA. V was pared by 2 bases and J by 2 bases, with 8 bases between.

This rearrangement joins TRBV18 to TRBJ1-1, with 7 bases aligning to TRBD1. Trimming took 3 bases from V and 1 from J; bases not matched to a gene: 5. This CDR3 comprises 15 residues. Germline CDR1 is KGHSH and CDR2 is LQKENI. CDR3 amino acids: CASSPTGQQNTEAFF. In nucleotides, the CDR3 is TGTGCCAGCTCACCGACGGGACAGCAGAACACTGAAGCTTTCTTT.

The chain is built from TRBV24-1 and TRBJ2-3; D remains unclear. V lost 3 bases and J lost 2, with 5 bases in between. Germline V gene data show CDR1 as KGHDR and CDR2 as SFDVKD. The CDR3 length is 13 residues. The CDR3 DNA is TGTGCCACCAGTGATAGTTTCACAGATACGCAGTATTTT. This gives the protein CATSDSFTDTQYF.

V usage is TRBV6-2 or TRBV6-3 and J usage is TRBJ2-1; 8 bases are a match to TRBD1. Trimming took 0 bases from V and 3 from J; bases not matched to a gene: 13. This CDR3 has 19 amino acids. Germline V gives CDR1 MNHEY, CDR2 SVGEGT. CDR3 sequence reads: CASSYSYLSRDRRYNEQFF. CDR3 sequence (DNA): TGTGCCAGCAGTTACTCCTACTTATCCCGGGACAGGCGCTACAATGAGCAGTTCTTC.

This rearrangement joins TRBV3-2 to TRBJ2-1; the D segment call TRBD2 is taken from the table without a DNA check. TRBV3-2 is recorded as a pseudogene. The CDR3 is 15 residues long. The CDR3 nucleotides read TGTGCCAGCAGCCATGTGGCTAGGGTATACAATGAGCAGTTCTTC. Amino acids: CASSHVARVYNEQFF.

This clonotype has more than one count but fewer than ten. The rearrangement joins TRBV7-9 to TRBJ2-1; 9 bases map to TRBD2. The CDR3 extends over 18 amino acids. Germline CDR1 is SEHNR and CDR2 is FQNEAQ (reference sequence). J was trimmed by 0 bases and V by 10 bases; bases with no gene match: 16. The CDR3 nucleotides are TGTGCCATCGCAGGTGGGAGTAGCGGGAGAGGCTCCTACAATGAGCAGTTCTTC. As protein: CAIAGGSSGRGSYNEQFF.

The rearrangement uses TRBV2 and TRBJ2-3; D is uncertain. Germline CDR1 and CDR2: SNHLY and FYNNEI. The CDR3 length is 14 residues. Trimming removed 1 base from V and 2 bases from J, with 7 bases in between. This CDR3 is CASSEGLFTDTQYF. The CDR3 DNA reads TGTGCCAGCAGTGAAGGGCTCTTCACAGATACGCAGTATTTT.

This clonotype came up many times. The chain employs TRBV3-1 and TRBJ1-1; D is uncertain. V dropped 5 bases and J dropped 4 bases, with 17 bases sitting between them. Germline loops: CDR1 LGHDT, CDR2 YNNKEL (reference sequence). The CDR3 is made up of 15 amino acids. For the CDR3, the DNA is TGTGCCAGCAGCTCCTTCTACCGGGTGGGCACTGAAGCTTTCTTT. Amino acids: CASSSFYRVGTEAFF.

In its sample, this clonotype was seen many times. This chain uses TRBV12-3 or TRBV12-4 with TRBJ1-6; 7 bases are shared with TRBD1. CDR3 length: 14 residues. Trimming cost V 5 bases and J 7 bases; bases outside gene matches: 5. The CDR3 loop reads CASSLGQTNSPLHF. DNA for the CDR3: TGTGCCAGCAGTCTGGGACAGACAAATTCACCCCTCCACTTT.

The chain combines TRBV7-2 with TRBJ1-5; D unclear. V was cut by 1 base and J by 4 bases, with 8 bases left in between. The germline V gene has CDR1 SGHTA and CDR2 FQGNSA. The CDR3 is made up of 14 amino acids. CDR3 amino acids: CASSLGRVNQPQHF. The CDR3, as DNA: TGTGCCAGCAGCTTAGGAAGGGTTAATCAGCCCCAGCATTTT.

The chain recombines TRBV6-2 or TRBV6-3 with TRBJ1-3, with D perhaps TRBD1 (6 bases). The CDR3 is made up of 14 amino acids. Germline V gene lookup returns CDR1 MNHEY and CDR2 SVGEGT. Between the trimmed V and J ends, which lost 6 bases and 4 bases, there was a span of 13 bases. The CDR3 DNA is TGTGCCAGCAGCTTCGACAGGAAAGGAAACACCATATATTTT. Protein: CASSFDRKGNTIYF.

V and J are TRBV7-8 and TRBJ1-1; no clear D gene. Germline V gene data show CDR1 as SGHVS and CDR2 as FQNEAQ. The CDR3 extends over 12 amino acids. V was cut by 5 bases and J by 5 bases, with 9 bases left in between. DNA of the CDR3: TGTGCCAGCAGCCCCTGGTTGACTGAAGCTTTCTTT. It encodes CASSPWLTEAFF.

This clonotype was recorded at least ten times. This chain connects TRBV3-1 to TRBJ1-1; 7 bases fit TRBD1. This CDR3 is built from 14 residues. With V trimmed by 1 base and J by 1 base, 0 bases remained unmatched. The germline V gene encodes CDR1 LGHDT and CDR2 YNNKEL (reference sequence). The CDR3 loop reads CASSQGQGNTEAFF. Written as DNA, the CDR3 is TGTGCCAGCAGCCAAGGACAGGGGAACACTGAAGCTTTCTTT.

This clonotype was observed a few times. The chain is built from TRBV7-9 and TRBJ1-4, with D hard to call. Trimming took off 4 bases at V and 0 bases at J, with 9 bases between the two ends. The CDR3 has 15 amino acids. Germline values: CDR1 SEHNR, CDR2 FQNEAQ (reference sequence). CDR3 sequence: CASSYNSATNEKLFF. The CDR3 DNA sequence: TGTGCCAGCAGCTACAACAGCGCAACTAATGAAAAACTGTTTTTT.

This clonotype was seen only a few times. The V gene is TRBV24-1, the J gene TRBJ1-5; maybe TRBD1 (5 bases). The germline V gene has CDR1 KGHDR and CDR2 SFDVKD. V lost 6 bases, J lost 6 bases, and 17 bases lay in between. This CDR3 region has 15 residues. As DNA, the CDR3 is TGTGCCACCAGTAGTACTGGGGCAGCTCCTCAGCCCCAGCATTTT. Its translation is CATSSTGAAPQPQHF.

CDR3 sequence: CASSYQLAGEETQYF. In DNA form, the CDR3 reads TGTGCCAGCAGTTACCAACTAGCGGGAGAAGAGACCCAGTACTTC. V and J are TRBV6-5 and TRBJ2-5, with 11 positions matching TRBD2. The V segment lost 2 bases and the J segment 3 bases; nucleotides outside the gene matches: 2. The CDR3 is made up of 15 amino acids. Per the germline V gene, CDR1 is MNHEY and CDR2 is SVGAGI.

This clonotype was observed a few times. This chain connects TRBV5-1 to TRBJ2-1; 8 bases align to TRBD2. This CDR3 region has 15 residues. Per the germline V gene, CDR1 is SGHRS and CDR2 is YFSETQ. V shed 0 bases and J 8 bases; nucleotides not matched to a gene: 7. CDR3: CASSLVGSGMHEQFF. In DNA, the CDR3 is TGCGCCAGCAGCTTGGTTGGTAGCGGGATGCATGAGCAGTTCTTC.

The J gene is TRBJ2-6, the V gene TRBV9, with D perhaps TRBD1 (6 bases). Trimming took off 3 bases at V and 0 bases at J, with 13 bases between the two ends. Germline CDR1 SGDLS, CDR2 YYNGEE. The CDR3 covers 17 residues. CDR3 coding DNA: TGTGCCAGCAGCGCCCGGGACACCCTCTCTGGGGCCAACGTCCTGACTTTC. Its protein is CASSARDTLSGANVLTF.